This T cell receptor beta chain was profiled in a study of control samples from healthy donors and cancer patients. The protocol was immunoSEQ multiplex PCR, while the TCRdb copy is restricted to in-frame clones and leaves out a portion. The sample carries under 85,000 clones, 89% recorded once. The V and J ends lost 1 base and 4 bases respectively, with 10 bases between them. CDR1 and CDR2 (germline): SGHAT, FQNNGV. The CDR3 runs to 14 residues. The TCR was taken from a man aged 55 to 70 with colorectal cancer. Material for sequencing was PBMCs. The V call is TRBV11-2, the J call TRBJ2-5; D gene unclear. CDR3 protein: CASSLARTGETQYF. DNA for the CDR3: TGTGCCAGCAGCTTAGCGCGAACTGGAGAGACCCAGTACTTC.